One and the same sample provided the 14 T cell receptor beta chains below, sequenced in a study of regulatory T cells in long-lasting Graves disease. The authors built TCR beta libraries using iRepertoire HTBI primers and Arm-PCR of CDR3 regions. Using its own MiXCR run on the multiplex PCR reads, TCRdb lists one record per CDR3 protein. The data contain about 530,000 distinct CDR3 sequences, 15% to 20% of them singletons. Time point noted: newly diagnosed GD, antithyroid drugs for less than 3 months. After RNA was extracted from PBMCs, the TCR library was made from it. This sample was also put to use in a study of T cells in Graves' hyperthyroidism and ophthalmopathy.

The source material was peripheral blood mononuclear cells (PBMCs), sampled at new diagnosis, from a patient treated with antithyroid drugs. Source of these receptors: a woman aged 35-65 years with Graves disease.

The V gene is TRBV20-1, the J gene TRBJ2-3, with 10 positions matching TRBD2. V dropped 1 base and J dropped 4; count of bases not matched to a gene: 5. The CDR3 is made up of 15 amino acids. CDR1 is DFQATT and CDR2 is SNEGSKA in the germline V gene (reference sequence). CDR3 loop: CSARVSGGAADTQYF. The CDR3, as DNA: TGCAGTGCTAGAGTAAGCGGGGGGGCGGCAGATACGCAGTATTTT.

The table lists this clonotype with a few counts. The chain is built from TRBV7-6 and TRBJ2-3, with 8 bases matching TRBD1. This CDR3 is built from 16 residues. Germline values: CDR1 SGHVS, CDR2 FNYEAQ. Losses at the gene ends were 8 bases for V and 6 bases for J; bases not matched to a gene: 16. CDR3 DNA: TGTGCCAGCTCCCTTCCGCCGGGACAGGCACAGGATACGCAGTATTTT. This gives the protein CASSLPPGQAQDTQYF.

This clonotype was picked up many times. This sequence joins TRBV6-5 and TRBJ2-1; D ambiguous. V shed 4 bases and J shed 2 bases, with 6 bases lying between them. This CDR3 has 13 residues. Germline V gene data show CDR1 as MNHEY and CDR2 as SVGAGI. For the CDR3, the DNA is TGTGCCAGCAGTTTACGCGCCTACAATGAGCAGTTCTTC. This sequence encodes CASSLRAYNEQFF.

This clonotype was recorded at least ten times. The genes are TRBV2 and TRBJ1-2; D remains unclear. The CDR3 totals 13 residues. Germline V lookup: CDR1 SNHLY, CDR2 FYNNEI. Trimming cost V 1 base and J 4 bases, with 7 bases left between them. CDR3 sequence reads: CASSEDASYGYTF. CDR3 nucleotides: TGTGCCAGCAGTGAAGACGCTAGCTATGGCTACACCTTC.

Many counts were recorded for this clonotype. The chain recombines TRBV7-3 with TRBJ1-6, with a tentative D call TRBD1 (5 bases). The length of the CDR3 is 15 residues. The germline gives CDR1 SGHTA, CDR2 FQGTGA. Trimming took off 5 bases at V and 8 bases at J, with 16 bases between the two ends. The chain's CDR3 is CASSPRAGGDSPLHF. CDR3 DNA: TGTGCCAGCAGCCCCCGAGCGGGGGGGGATTCACCCCTCCACTTT.

In this sample, this clonotype turned up many times. This chain joins TRBV6-5 and TRBJ2-7, with D possibly matching TRBD1 (5 bases). This CDR3 has 14 amino acids. With 0 bases removed from V and 2 bases from J, the gap between germline ends came to 8 bases. Germline lookup yields CDR1 MNHEY and CDR2 SVGAGI. CDR3 amino acids: CASSYSSGTYEQYF. The CDR3 DNA follows: TGTGCCAGCAGTTACTCATCAGGGACCTACGAGCAGTACTTC.

The sample holds many counts of this clonotype. One end of the junction does not line up with germline, which may come from a read error. V usage is TRBV3-1 and J usage is TRBJ1-1; TRBD1 aligns across 9 bases. This CDR3 has 15 residues. Looked up from germline, CDR1 is LGHDT and CDR2 is YNNKEL (reference sequence). The DNA of the CDR3 is TGCGCCAGCAGTCGCACAGGGGGCGGGAACACTGAAGCTTTCTTT. Its translation is CASSRTGGGNTEAFF. Combining the CDR3 with reference TRBV3-1 and TRBJ1-1 gives the whole variable domain DTAVSQTPKYLVTQMGNDKSIKCEQNLGHDTMYWYKQDSKKFLKIMFSYNNKELIINETVPNRFSPKSPDKAHLNLHINSLELGDSAVYFCASSRTGGGNTEAFFGQGTRLTVV.

This clonotype came up many times. The chain links TRBV2 to TRBJ2-7; no definite D call. The CDR3 is 11 amino acids. CDR1 and CDR2 (germline): SNHLY, FYNNEI. The germline V and J ends were trimmed by 5 bases and 3 bases, with 5 bases remaining between them. The CDR3 nucleotides are TGTGCCAGCAGTTCGAACTACGAGCAGTACTTC. The encoded protein is CASSSNYEQYF.

This clonotype has just a few counts. Given a much more abundant clone one base away, this may be a read error. The genes are TRBV6-2 or TRBV6-3 and TRBJ2-3; maybe TRBD1 (7 bases). Germline CDR1 is MNHEY and CDR2 is SVGEGT. The CDR3 consists of 13 residues. DNA for the CDR3: TGTGCCAGCAGCTTCGGCAGGGGGGAGACCCGGTACTTC. Translated, it gives CASSFGRGETRYF.

This clonotype was recorded a few times. The chain employs TRBV29-1 and TRBJ1-1; 8 nucleotides agree with TRBD1. Trimming took 6 bases from V and 7 from J; bases not matched to a gene: 7. Germline CDR1 SQVTM, CDR2 ANQGSEA. This CDR3 is 12 amino acids long. CDR3: CSVLTGDVEAFF. CDR3 nucleotide sequence: TGCAGCGTCCTGACAGGGGATGTTGAAGCTTTCTTT. Together with reference TRBV29-1 and TRBJ1-1, the CDR3 gives the full variable domain: SAVISQKPSRDICQRGTSLTIQCQVDSQVTMMFWYRQQPGQSLTLIATANQGSEATYESGFVIDKFPISRPNLTFSTLTVSNMSPEDSSIYLCSVLTGDVEAFFGQGTRLTVV.

This clonotype was observed a handful of times. A read error may produce the germline difference seen at one junction end. The rearrangement links TRBV12-3 or TRBV12-4 to TRBJ2-3; perhaps TRBD2 as D (5 bases). The CDR3 spans 15 residues. CDR3 bases: TGTGCCAGCACTTTACCGGGGAGCCTCACAGATACGCAGTATTTT. Protein sequence: CASTLPGSLTDTQYF.

This clonotype was picked up many times. The chain combines TRBV7-9 with TRBJ1-4; TRBD1 aligns across 9 bases. Germline CDR1 is SEHNR and CDR2 is FQNEAQ (reference sequence). Trimming at V came to 7 bases and at J to 2 bases, leaving 5 bases not matched to a gene. This CDR3 is built from 15 residues. CDR3 bases: TGTGCCAGCACCGAAACAGGGGGCACTAATGAAAAACTGTTTTTT. As protein: CASTETGGTNEKLFF.

The rearrangement joins TRBV5-4 to TRBJ1-3, with a possible D match to TRBD1 (5 bases). This CDR3 is built from 16 residues. V lost 2 bases and J lost 0, with 12 bases in between. Germline loops: CDR1 SGHNT, CDR2 YYREEE (reference sequence). The CDR3 bases are TGTGCCAGCAGCTTCTCGGTTGGGGGCTCTGGAAACACCATATATTTT. This codes for CASSFSVGGSGNTIYF. Complete variable domain (other parts from reference TRBV5-4 and TRBJ1-3): ETGVTQSPTHLIKTRGQQVTLRCSSQSGHNTVSWYQQALGQGPQFIFQYYREEENGRGNFPPRFSGLQFPNYSSELNVNALELDDSALYLCASSFSVGGSGNTIYFGEGSWLTVV.

This clonotype has just a few counts. The chain carries TRBV18 and TRBJ2-2; a weak D match, TRBD2 (5 bases). The CDR3 sequence is 15 residues long. V gave up 2 bases and J gave up 7 bases, with 14 bases separating them. Germline V lookup: CDR1 KGHSH, CDR2 LQKENI. DNA for the CDR3: TGTGCCAGCTCACCATCGACTAAATGGGACGGGGAGCTGTTTTTT. Its protein is CASSPSTKWDGELFF.